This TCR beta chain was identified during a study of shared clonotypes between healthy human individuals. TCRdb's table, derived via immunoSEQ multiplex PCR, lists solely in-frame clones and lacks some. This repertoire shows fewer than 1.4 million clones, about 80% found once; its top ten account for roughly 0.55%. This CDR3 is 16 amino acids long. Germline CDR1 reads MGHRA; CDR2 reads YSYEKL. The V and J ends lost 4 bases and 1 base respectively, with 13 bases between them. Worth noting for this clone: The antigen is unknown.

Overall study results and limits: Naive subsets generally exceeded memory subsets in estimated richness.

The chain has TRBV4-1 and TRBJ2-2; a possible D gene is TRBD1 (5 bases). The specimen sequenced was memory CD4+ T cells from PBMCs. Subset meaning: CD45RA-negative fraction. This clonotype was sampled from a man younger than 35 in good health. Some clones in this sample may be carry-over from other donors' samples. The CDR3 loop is CASSRRTRLNTGELFF. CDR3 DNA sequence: TGCGCCAGCAGCCGCAGGACACGATTGAACACCGGGGAGCTGTTTTTT.